This T cell receptor (delta chain) was obtained from a study of γδ T cells in repeated Plasmodium falciparum infection. TCRdb re-processed the multiplex PCR reads using CATT. The data contain over 55,000 delta-chain clones, approximately 1.5% of them singletons. A remark on this clone: The TCRdb protein, from a much larger clone, departs from this DNA's translation at residue 8, likely by read error; the protein shown derives from the DNA.

Bulk repertoires came from Vgamma9/Vdelta2+ or Vdelta2-negative gammadelta T cells flow-sorted from PBMC. The CDR3 runs to 21 residues. CDR1 is TSWWSYY, CDR2 QGS, per germline. The chain combines TRDV1 with TRDJ1, with 10 bases fitting TRDD3. The J gene comes from matching the DNA to germline here; TCRdb lacks it. This TCR was sampled from a pool of human donors (malaria-infected and uninfected, not separated). Material for sequencing was gamma-delta T cells from blood. The CDR3 DNA sequence: TGTGCTATTGGGGAACTAGATTATACTGTTATCGGGGGATACGGCACCGATAAACTCATCTTT. Encoded protein: CAIGELDYTVIGGYGTDKLIF.